This T cell receptor (beta chain) was sequenced for a study of graft-versus-host responses after intestinal transplantation (dated by TCRdb to the early 2020s). Background for the entire study: The transplants that recipients received were multivisceral, liver-intestinal, or isolated intestinal. Every recipient was given anti-thymocyte globulin induction, followed by about three years of maintenance tacrolimus and steroids. After intestinal transplantation, graft-versus-host and host-versus-graft alloreactive T cell clones in the graft, circulation and bone marrow were tracked using bulk TCR-beta CDR3 sequencing. To identify alloreactive clones, pre-transplant mixed lymphocyte reaction products were sequenced and then compared with unstimulated pre-transplant donor and recipient T cells. Of the roughly 24 intestinal transplant recipients enrolled in the cohort, one of whom was a retransplant, a few patients without pretransplant specimens were excluded. Donor T cell macrochimerism was defined as a peak of at least 4% donor T cells among recipient peripheral blood mononuclear cells. Instead of going to the commercial service, samples from a few later patients were sequenced in-house on an Illumina MiSeq and processed with MiXCR.

The time point label on this specimen signifies: cells obtained before transplantation from donor or recipient. CD3+CD4+ and CD3+CD8+ populations were FACS-sorted from unstimulated pre-transplant donor and recipient cells taken from spleen or lymph nodes. Deletion took 4 bases off V and 3 bases off J, with a span of 6 bases between the germline ends. The CDR3 contains 13 residues, cysteine and phenylalanine counted. Only CDR3 DNA is held: 39 bases, read in frame from base 1. The germline V gene encodes CDR1 MDHEN and CDR2 SYDVKM. Library method: the immunoSEQ multiplex PCR assay. In most patients, genomic DNA was isolated using the Qiagen DNeasy Blood and Tissue Kit and sent frozen to Adaptive Biotechnologies for TCR sequencing. High-throughput TCR-beta CDR3 sequencing of genomic DNA from most patients was performed by Adaptive Biotechnologies. Under the source paper's analysis protocol: Adaptive's ImmunoSEQ software was the source of the TCR sequencing data for 18 patients, while a few other patients were processed with MiXCR and VDJtools. To correct CD4 versus CD8 sorting errors, any sequence found in both subsets at a frequency ratio below 5:1 was removed. CDR3 nucleotide sequences shared by donor and recipient were removed because the origin of these sequences could not be assigned. Alloreactive clones required at least 2-fold expansion over unstimulated cells and minimum CFSE-low frequency of 0.002% (template counts) or 0.001% (read counts). Mappable clones were those detected in sequenced pre-transplant spleen, lymph node, or MLR CFSE-low populations of the donor or recipient. The cumulative frequency of alloreactive clones was calculated as a percentage of all sequences, weighted by copy number. TCRdb provides this immuneACCESS table in a form limited to in-frame rearrangements. Some clones are lacking; in checked studies, under half of them reflect an unresolved V gene, and why the rest are absent is not known. The V and J calls and clone size were taken over from that table, and D and trimming were inferred from the DNA. The sample table lists 90,000 to 150,000 clones, approximately 92% of them with a count of one. The top ten constitute more than 0.1% of the sample.

This clone was counted only a few times. Its recognized antigen is unknown. No much larger clone exists at a distance of one base, and base qualities are not known. On the study overall, not on this receptor specifically: GvH clones were found in recipient bone marrow, and some of the GvH clones appeared earlier in ileal mucosa or blood, which is consistent with an intestinal mucosal origin. Conclusions were limited by the relatively low number and heterogeneity of intestinal transplant patients. In the allografts of patients with donor T cell macrochimerism, GvH to HvG T cell clonal ratios were high. Early after transplant, declines in HvG clones were associated with peak levels of circulating GvH clones.

Sequencing was performed on unstimulated CD4+ T cells sorted from spleen or lymph node cells, taken before intestinal transplant. The receptor was derived from a human donor who received an intestinal transplant. This chain joins TRBV28 to TRBJ1-4; the D gene identity is not certain. The CDR3 amino acid sequence is: CASSSFSNEKLFF. The nucleotides read TGTGCCAGCAGTTCCTTCTCTAATGAAAAACTGTTTTTT.